This TCR beta chain emerged from a study of control samples from healthy donors and cancer patients. CDR1 LNHNV and CDR2 YYDKDF come from the germline V gene (reference sequence). V shed 6 bases and J shed 2 bases, with 2 bases lying between them. The CDR3 has 11 amino acids. Measured with immunoSEQ multiplex PCR; TCRdb has only the in-frame clones, and not every one. The sample lists about 170,000 clones, 91% occurring once. V and J are TRBV15 and TRBJ2-1, with D uncertain. This receptor was taken from a woman in her twenties or thirties in good health. Sequenced material: blood. The CDR3 bases are TGTGCCACCAGTGCCTACAATGAGCAGTTCTTC. It is translated as CATSAYNEQFF.